This entry is about one T cell receptor (beta chain). A read error may produce the germline difference seen at one junction end. The sample is drawn from a study of T cells in Graves' hyperthyroidism and ophthalmopathy. Amplified TCR beta CDR3 regions derived from RNA transcripts. The TCR CDR3 was amplified in a first-round RT-PCR using the HTBI primer set. MiXCR, run by TCRdb on the multiplex PCR reads, gives a single entry per CDR3 protein. The sample includes about 620,000 distinct CDR3 sequences, around 15% of them seen just once. These patients, aged 18 to 65, had recently diagnosed hyperthyroidism lasting under 2 months. Germline CDR1 is MNHEY and CDR2 is SVGEGT. The CDR3 sequence is 16 residues long.

The material sequenced was blood. The TCR sequence derives from a woman aged 25-40 years with Graves' hyperthyroidism. V and J are TRBV6-2 or TRBV6-3 and TRBJ1-2, with D possibly TRBD1 on 5 matching bases. The CDR3 reads CASSTLGDMQNYGYAF. CDR3 nucleotide sequence: TGTGCCAGCAGTACACTAGGGGATATGCAAAACTATGGCTACGCCTTC.